These T cell receptor beta chains were read from a single sample in a study of control samples from healthy donors and cancer patients. Data came from immunoSEQ multiplex PCR; TCRdb stores just in-frame clones and leaves some out. This table has 120,000 or so clones, more than 80% appearing once. Sequenced material: blood. Receptors originate from a man in his fifties in good health. The CDR3 runs from the conserved cysteine through the conserved F or W. Fields, in order: CDR3 DNA, CDR3 protein, J gene, V gene, D gene, clone size. D genes are given only for firm matches. Clone size appears in some rows only: once, few, many, or a class for an expanded clone.

CDR3 DNA: TGTGCCAGCTCCCCCTTCTCAGCCGGGGCGCGGACTGAAGCTTTCTTT; CDR3 protein: CASSPFSAGARTEAFF; J gene: TRBJ1-1; V gene: TRBV18; D gene: -; clone size: -
CDR3 DNA: TGTGCCAGCAGCCCCCCCAGGGGGGATGGAAACACCATATATTTT; CDR3 protein: CASSPPRGDGNTIYF; J gene: TRBJ1-3; V gene: TRBV3-1/TRBV3-2; D gene: TRBD1; clone size: -
CDR3 DNA: TGTGCCAGTAGTCTCGGAGTCTTGGAAAAACTGTTTTTT; CDR3 protein: CASSLGVLEKLFF; J gene: TRBJ1-4; V gene: TRBV19; D gene: -; clone size: -
CDR3 DNA: TGTGCCAGTAGTATGGCCCCGACAGGGCCTGGAAACACCATATATTTT; CDR3 protein: CASSMAPTGPGNTIYF; J gene: TRBJ1-3; V gene: TRBV19; D gene: TRBD1; clone size: -
CDR3 DNA: TGTGCCAGCAGCTTGGGGCAGGGATCTGAAGCTTTCTTT; CDR3 protein: CASSLGQGSEAFF; J gene: TRBJ1-1; V gene: TRBV5-6; D gene: -; clone size: -
CDR3 DNA: TGTGCCAGTAGTATAGGATGGGGACTAGGCACAGATACGCAGTATTTT; CDR3 protein: CASSIGWGLGTDTQYF; J gene: TRBJ2-3; V gene: TRBV19; D gene: TRBD2; clone size: few
CDR3 DNA: TGTGCCAGCAGCAAAGGCGCCCTATATGGCTACACCTTC; CDR3 protein: CASSKGALYGYTF; J gene: TRBJ1-2; V gene: TRBV21-1; D gene: -; clone size: -
CDR3 DNA: TGTGCCAGCAGCTTAGGAGGGCACTATGGCTACACCTTC; CDR3 protein: CASSLGGHYGYTF; J gene: TRBJ1-2; V gene: TRBV7-2; D gene: -; clone size: -
CDR3 DNA: TGTGCCAGCAGCCCGAGCACAGATACGCAGTATTTT; CDR3 protein: CASSPSTDTQYF; J gene: TRBJ2-3; V gene: TRBV7-2; D gene: -; clone size: -
CDR3 DNA: TGTGCCAGCTCACCCCTCTCGGGACCGAACTATGGCTACACCTTC; CDR3 protein: CASSPLSGPNYGYTF; J gene: TRBJ1-2; V gene: TRBV18; D gene: -; clone size: -
CDR3 DNA: TGTGCCAGCAGCTTAGCGAGGGGGGTGGGTGAAAAACTGTTTTTT; CDR3 protein: CASSLARGVGEKLFF; J gene: TRBJ1-4; V gene: TRBV7-8; D gene: -; clone size: -
CDR3 DNA: TGTGCCAGCAGCCAGGACAGGGCCTACGAGCAGTACTTC; CDR3 protein: CASSQDRAYEQYF; J gene: TRBJ2-7; V gene: TRBV6-6; D gene: TRBD1; clone size: -
CDR3 DNA: TGTGCCAGCAGTGCGCCGGCGGGACAGTTAAAAGGAAACACCATATATTTT; CDR3 protein: CASSAPAGQLKGNTIYF; J gene: TRBJ1-3; V gene: TRBV6-1; D gene: TRBD1; clone size: -
CDR3 DNA: TGTGCCAGTAGCCGAGGGAACACTGAAGCTTTCTTT; CDR3 protein: CASSRGNTEAFF; J gene: TRBJ1-1; V gene: TRBV19; D gene: -; clone size: once
CDR3 DNA: TGTGCCAGCAGCTTAGGCCCCGGCGGCTACACCTTC; CDR3 protein: CASSLGPGGYTF; J gene: TRBJ1-2; V gene: TRBV7-2; D gene: -; clone size: -
CDR3 DNA: TGTGCCAGCAGCTTGGCCGGGGCAGGGGGCTCGCAGTACTTC; CDR3 protein: CASSLAGAGGSQYF; J gene: TRBJ2-7; V gene: TRBV5-6; D gene: TRBD1; clone size: -
CDR3 DNA: TGTGCCAGCAGCCAAGCCAGAGGACAGGGCTGGGGCTACACCTTC; CDR3 protein: CASSQARGQGWGYTF; J gene: TRBJ1-2; V gene: TRBV3-1/TRBV3-2; D gene: TRBD1; clone size: -